Following are 6 T cell receptor beta chains from one sample sequenced in a study of blood T cell repertoires in COVID-19. Generated by immunoSEQ multiplex PCR, the TCRdb table keeps only in-frame clones and is missing some. Of around 370,000 clones detected, around 90% appear once; the ten largest clones hold around 7%. The sequencing sample was made of peripheral blood. The receptors originated from a man in his late teens or twenties with active or convalescent COVID-19.

This sequence joins TRBV28 and TRBJ1-3; TRBD1 might be the D (6 bases). The CDR3 contains 17 residues. The germline V and J ends were trimmed by 2 bases and 0 bases, with 14 bases remaining between them. Per germline, CDR1 MDHEN and CDR2 SYDVKM. The CDR3 protein is CASSLGAGVNSGNTIYF. CDR3 coding DNA: TGTGCCAGCAGTTTAGGTGCAGGGGTTAACTCTGGAAACACCATATATTTT.

The genes are TRBV20-1 and TRBJ1-3; possible D gene TRBD1, 5 bases. CDR1 and CDR2 from the germline V gene are DFQATT and SNEGSKA (reference sequence). The CDR3 loop spans 16 amino acids. With 3 bases removed from V and 0 bases from J, the gap between germline ends came to 15 bases. The CDR3 sequence: CSASRQGSLSGNTIYF. CDR3 DNA: TGCAGTGCTAGTCGTCAGGGTTCCCTCTCTGGAAACACCATATATTTT.

The chain joins TRBV7-2 to TRBJ2-2; 8 bases line up with TRBD1. The CDR3 extends over 17 amino acids. Trimming at V came to 6 bases and at J to 0 bases, leaving 9 bases not matched to a gene. Germline CDR1 is SGHTA and CDR2 is FQGNSA. CDR3 loop: CASSIRTGGPNTGELFF. CDR3 DNA: TGTGCCAGCAGTATCCGAACAGGGGGACCGAACACCGGGGAGCTGTTTTTT.

The chain couples TRBV18 to TRBJ1-4; D is unresolved. V shed 4 bases and J shed 5 bases, with 8 bases lying between them. The germline V gene has CDR1 KGHSH and CDR2 LQKENI. The CDR3 is 13 amino acids. The CDR3 nucleotides read TGTGCCAGCTCACTTACAGCAAATGAAAAACTGTTTTTT. Translation: CASSLTANEKLFF.

This rearrangement joins TRBV28 to TRBJ1-6; 8 nucleotides line up with TRBD1. The CDR3 extends over 13 amino acids. The trim removed 8 bases at V and 8 bases at J, leaving 5 bases unmatched. Per the germline V gene, CDR1 is MDHEN and CDR2 is SYDVKM. The chain's CDR3 is CASVSGGHSPLHF. The DNA for the CDR3 is TGTGCCAGCGTCTCAGGGGGCCATTCACCCCTCCACTTT.

This clone came up a few times. The V call is TRBV9, the J call TRBJ2-5, with 10 bases that match TRBD2. J lost 5 bases, V lost 3 bases, and 4 bases had no gene match. Germline V gives CDR1 SGDLS, CDR2 YYNGEE. This CDR3 is 14 amino acids long. The CDR3 coding sequence is TGTGCCAGCAGCGCCCATAGCGGGAGGGAGACCCAGTACTTC. This sequence encodes CASSAHSGRETQYF.